This T cell receptor beta chain was identified during a study of T cell responses to AZD1222 COVID-19 vaccine. Data came from immunoSEQ multiplex PCR; TCRdb stores just in-frame clones and leaves some out. The sample has 65,000 to 75,000 clones; 88% are singletons. Germline trimming cut 2 bases from V and 4 bases from J; bases unmatched to any gene: 11. The germline V gene encodes CDR1 SGDLS and CDR2 YYNGEE. This CDR3 is 18 amino acids long. The chain uses TRBV9 and TRBJ2-2, with 10 bases that match TRBD2. This receptor was taken from an adult who received the MenACWY meningococcal vaccine as a control. The specimen comprised peripheral blood, sampled 28 days after the second dose of the MenACWY control vaccine. The CDR3 is CASSVSLAGAESTGELFF. The CDR3 DNA reads TGTGCCAGCAGCGTGTCGCTAGCGGGGGCGGAGAGCACCGGGGAGCTGTTTTTT.